These T cell receptor beta chains were read from a single sample in a study of molecular identifiers for immune sequencing clone quantification. TCRdb independently ran MiXCR on the PCR reads; one entry per CDR3 protein. The sample carries some 680,000 distinct CDR3 sequences, around 25% recorded once. Sequenced material: naive CD8+ T cells from blood, with Jurkat cell RNA spiked in. Receptors were obtained from a human donor in good health. Some libraries in this study had Jurkat cell RNA spiked in. Each CDR3 is given with its conserved first and last residue. Each record gives: clone size, J gene, D gene, V gene, CDR3 DNA, CDR3 protein. D genes are given only for firm matches. Expanded clones are given a class, and other clones once, few, many or no size at all.

many,TRBJ1-1,.,TRBV9,TGTGCCAGCAGCCGTTACGACAAGTCTGAAGCTTTCTTT,CASSRYDKSEAFF
many,TRBJ2-3,TRBD2,TRBV2,TGTGCCAGCAGTCCCCCCCAGCGGGGGCCCACAGATACGCAGTATTTT,CASSPPQRGPTDTQYF
.,TRBJ1-5,.,TRBV27,TGTGCCAGCGGTTTTCGGGGATACAATCAGCCCCAGCATTTT,CASGFRGYNQPQHF
many,TRBJ1-1,TRBD1,TRBV4-3,TGCGCCAGCAGCCAGGACAGGGGCTACATGAACACTGAAGCTTTCTTT,CASSQDRGYMNTEAFF
many,TRBJ1-6,.,TRBV20-1,TGCAGTGCTAGGGACAATAATTCACCCCTCCACTTT,CSARDNNSPLHF
.,TRBJ2-1,TRBD2,TRBV7-2,TGTGCCAGCAGCTTAGGAGGGGGGACTAGCGGGATGAATGAGCAGTTCTTC,CASSLGGGTSGMNEQFF
.,TRBJ2-2,TRBD1,TRBV2,TGTGCCAGAGGGGACAGGGTTAACACCGGGGAGCTGTTTTTT,CARGDRVNTGELFF
many,TRBJ2-3,TRBD1,TRBV7-3,TGTGCCAGCAGACCGACAGGGGTTAGCACAGATACGCAGTATTTT,CASRPTGVSTDTQYF
many,TRBJ2-6,.,TRBV5-1,TGCGCCAGCAGCTGGACAGCCTCTGGGGCCAACGTCCTGACTTTC,CASSWTASGANVLTF
.,TRBJ2-1,.,TRBV11-3,TGTGCCAGCAGCCACCAAACCTACAATGAGCAGTTCTTC,CASSHQTYNEQFF
many,TRBJ2-6,.,TRBV5-1,TGCGCCAGCCGACAGGACCGCGCTCTGAGTGGGGCCAACGTCCTGACTTTC,CASRQDRALSGANVLTF
.,TRBJ2-1,.,TRBV28,TGTGCCAGCAGGTGGAGCTCCTACAATGAGCAGTTCTTC,CASRWSSYNEQFF
.,TRBJ1-5,.,TRBV4-3,TGCGCCAGCAGCCAAGATCCGGGGTGGGGTCAGCCCCAGCATTTT,CASSQDPGWGQPQHF
many,TRBJ1-1,.,TRBV29-1,TGCAGCGTTCAGGCCCCGAGGGGAGCTTTCTTT,CSVQAPRGAFF
many,TRBJ2-7,.,TRBV6-5,TGTGCCAGCAGTTCTGGGGGCCACGAGCAGTACTTC,CASSSGGHEQYF
many,TRBJ1-5,.,TRBV6-2/TRBV6-3,TGTGCCAGCAGTTACGGGGGCAACAATCAGCCCCAGCATTTT,CASSYGGNNQPQHF
.,TRBJ2-2,.,TRBV6-6,TGTGCCAGCAGTTCGGCTTGGACCGCAGCCCAGAACACCGGGGAGCCGTTTTTT,CASSSAWTAAQNTGEPFF
many,TRBJ2-2,TRBD1,TRBV29-1,TGCAGCGTTGCACAGGGGTTAACCGGGGAGCTGTTTTTT,CSVAQGLTGELFF
.,TRBJ2-6,TRBD1,TRBV7-6,TGTGCCAGCAGCTGGGATACAGGGGGCGTATCTGGGGCCAACGTCCTGACTTTC,CASSWDTGGVSGANVLTF
few,TRBJ2-3,TRBD2,TRBV10-2,TGCGCCACAAAACTAGCGGGGGCATCCGCAGATACGCAGTATTTT,CATKLAGASADTQYF
.,TRBJ1-1,.,TRBV12-3/TRBV12-4,TGTGCCAGCTCCCCAGGGACTGAAGCTTTATTT,CASSPGTEALF
.,TRBJ2-7,.,TRBV30,TGTGCCTGGAGTGACAGGTACGAGCAGTACTTC,CAWSDRYEQYF
.,TRBJ1-1,.,TRBV3-1,TGTGCCAGCAGCCAGGAACATCGGCCGAACACTGAAGCTTTCTTT,CASSQEHRPNTEAFF